This passage covers 3 T cell receptor beta chains from one sample sequenced in a study of T cell responses to AZD1222 COVID-19 vaccine. The table came from immunoSEQ multiplex PCR; TCRdb's copy has only in-frame clones and leaves some out. The sample contains under 200,000 clones, around 92% of which appear only once. Sequenced here: peripheral blood, sampled on day 0 of AZD1222 vaccination. The receptors stem from an adult in good health.

The genes are TRBV28 and TRBJ2-1; 8 bases fit TRBD2. CDR1 is MDHEN, CDR2 SYDVKM, per germline. V lost 5 bases to trimming and J lost 2 bases; unmatched junction nucleotides: 5. There are 15 residues in the CDR3. The CDR3 loop is CASSHTSGPYNEQFF. The CDR3 DNA reads TGTGCCAGCAGTCACACTAGCGGCCCCTACAATGAGCAGTTCTTC. Variable domain in full (rest from reference TRBV28 and TRBJ2-1): DVKVTQSSRYLVKRTGEKVFLECVQDMDHENMFWYRQDPGLGLRLIYFSYDVKMKEKGDIPEGYSVSREKKERFSLILESASTNQTSMYLCASSHTSGPYNEQFFGPGTRLTVL.

This chain joins TRBV18 and TRBJ2-3, with D perhaps assigned TRBD1 or TRBD2 (5 bases each). Germline V gene sequence: CDR1 KGHSH, CDR2 LQKENI. The CDR3 is 14 amino acids. Trimming stripped 3 bases from V and 3 bases from J, with 10 bases between. The chain's CDR3 is CASSPGAETDTQYF. In DNA, the CDR3 is TGTGCCAGCTCACCCGGGGCTGAGACAGATACGCAGTATTTT.

The genes are TRBV30 and TRBJ1-2, with D hard to call. Per germline, CDR1 GTSNPN and CDR2 SVGIG (reference sequence). The V end was cut by 2 bases, the J end by 5 bases, with 6 bases between. The CDR3 has 11 amino acids. The DNA for the CDR3 is TGTGCCTGGAGTCCCCTATATGGCTACACCTTC. This gives the protein CAWSPLYGYTF.